Below are 21 T cell receptor beta chains sequenced from a single sample in a study of blood T cell repertoires in COVID-19. Profiled with immunoSEQ multiplex PCR; TCRdb holds only in-frame clones, not every one. There are 250,000 to 300,000 clones in the sample; 80% to 85% occur only once, and less than 5% lies in the top ten. Input material: peripheral blood. The source is a man in his sixties with acute or convalescent COVID-19.

This clone showed up just a few times. The rearrangement uses TRBV19 and TRBJ2-3; 7 bases match TRBD1. J was trimmed by 2 bases and V by 0 bases; bases with no gene match: 2. The germline V gene has CDR1 LNHDA and CDR2 SQIVND (reference sequence). This CDR3 comprises 15 residues. The CDR3 nucleotides read TGTGCCAGTAGTATAGAGGGACAGCACACAGATACGCAGTATTTT. Its translation is CASSIEGQHTDTQYF.

As regards this clone: At the DNA level, this CDR3 is encoded by other sequences in the same sample as well. V usage is TRBV5-1 and J usage is TRBJ1-1; the D is unclear. Germline lookup yields CDR1 SGHRS and CDR2 YFSETQ. Trimming shortened V by 4 bases and J by 1 base, and 14 bases separated the two germline ends. The CDR3 consists of 15 residues. For the CDR3, the DNA is TGCGCCAGCAGCCTCCGTTGGGCCACGAACACTGAAGCTTTCTTT. Amino acid sequence: CASSLRWATNTEAFF.

V gene TRBV28 combines with J gene TRBJ2-1, with TRBD2 identical over 10 bases. V dropped 0 bases and J dropped 9; count of bases not matched to a gene: 2. Per the germline V gene, CDR1 is MDHEN and CDR2 is SYDVKM. This CDR3 spans 14 amino acids. The chain's CDR3 is CASSLWASGGEQFF. CDR3 in DNA: TGTGCCAGCAGTTTATGGGCTAGCGGGGGTGAGCAGTTCTTC.

This chain connects TRBV18 to TRBJ1-1; no clear D. The V gene lost 3 bases and the J gene lost 5 bases, with 10 bases spanning the gap. CDR1 is KGHSH and CDR2 is LQKENI in the germline V gene. The CDR3 is 13 residues long. The CDR3 region has the DNA TGTGCCAGCTCACCGAGCCTTGAAACTGAAGCTTTCTTT. Translation gives CASSPSLETEAFF.

This clone was detected a few times. The rearrangement uses TRBV9 and TRBJ1-2; D is undetermined. The length of the CDR3 is 12 residues. Germline-derived CDR1 and CDR2 are SGDLS and YYNGEE. V was cut by 0 bases and J by 5 bases, with 5 bases left in between. The CDR3 spells CASSVDPYGYTF. Here the CDR3 DNA reads TGTGCCAGCAGCGTAGATCCTTATGGCTACACCTTC.

CDR3 loop: CASSLDRNDNEQFF. The CDR3 DNA reads TGTGCCAGCAGCTTAGACAGAAACGACAATGAGCAGTTCTTC. The chain joins TRBV13 to TRBJ2-1, with D hard to call. The CDR3 spans 14 residues. The V end lost 1 base, the J end lost 5 bases, and 9 bases lay between the germline ends. CDR1 PRHDT and CDR2 FYEKMQ come from the germline V gene (reference sequence).

This clone appeared once. This chain links TRBV6-5 with TRBJ1-1; D is uncertain. With 7 bases removed from V and 1 base from J, the gap between germline ends came to 13 bases. CDR1 and CDR2 from the germline V gene are MNHEY and SVGAGI. The CDR3 spans 14 residues. CDR3 DNA sequence: TGTGCCAGCAAGGGCGGGGTCAGGAACACTGAAGCTTTCTTT. It specifies CASKGGVRNTEAFF.

The DNA for the CDR3 is TGCGCCAGCAGCCAAGCCGGGACACACTCCTACGAGCAGTACTTC. This codes for CASSQAGTHSYEQYF. The chain combines TRBV4-3 with TRBJ2-7, with D perhaps matching TRBD1 (6 bases). Germline V CDR1 and CDR2: LGHNA, YSLEER. V lost 1 base and J 0 bases, leaving 10 bases between the germline ends. The length of the CDR3 is 15 residues.

The sample holds one count of this clone. The chain carries TRBV4-1 and TRBJ2-1; 12 nucleotides align to TRBD2. V was pared by 5 bases and J by 7 bases, with 9 bases of the junction left unmatched. CDR1 is MGHRA, CDR2 YSYEKL, per germline. CDR3 length equals 16 residues. CDR3 nucleotides: TGCGCCAGCAGCGTAATACTAGCGGGAGGATGGAATGAGCAGTTCTTC. Protein sequence: CASSVILAGGWNEQFF.

The J gene is TRBJ1-3, the V gene TRBV30; 10 bases align to TRBD1. The CDR3 consists of 17 residues. The ends lost 1 base at V and 2 bases at J; junction bases unmatched: 8. Germline V gene data show CDR1 as GTSNPN and CDR2 as SVGIG (reference sequence). CDR3 nucleotides: TGTGCCTGGAGTGACCCGGGACAGGGGATTACTGGAAACACCATATATTTT. Translation: CAWSDPGQGITGNTIYF.

This chain connects TRBV7-2 to TRBJ1-2; the D gene is possibly TRBD1 (6 bases). The CDR3 sequence is 13 residues long. Trimming pared 4 bases from V and 3 bases from J, leaving 9 bases between. Germline-derived CDR1 and CDR2 are SGHTA and FQGNSA. CDR3 coding DNA: TGTGCCAGCAGCTCTACAGGGCACTATGGCTACACCTTC. This gives the protein CASSSTGHYGYTF.

This chain joins TRBV6-5 and TRBJ2-3; D call uncertain. Germline values: CDR1 MNHEY, CDR2 SVGAGI. The V and J ends lost 5 bases and 6 bases respectively, with 15 bases between them. The CDR3 has 14 residues. As DNA, the CDR3 is TGTGCCAGCAGTCCTTCCCCGATGGGCGATACGCAGTATTTT. Its translation: CASSPSPMGDTQYF.

This chain joins TRBV5-1 and TRBJ2-2, with 11 bases that match TRBD2. Losses at the gene ends were 0 bases for V and 3 bases for J; bases not matched to a gene: 1. The CDR3 is made up of 16 amino acids. The germline CDR1 and CDR2 sequences are SGHRS and YFSETQ. DNA of the CDR3: TGCGCCAGCAGCTTGGGGGGACTAGCGGACACCGGGGAGCTGTTTTTT. Its protein product is CASSLGGLADTGELFF. The whole variable domain, filled in from reference TRBV5-1 and TRBJ2-2, reads KAGVTQTPRYLIKTRGQQVTLSCSPISGHRSVSWYQQTPGQGLQFLFEYFSETQRNKGNFPGRFSGRQFSNSRSEMNVSTLELGDSALYLCASSLGGLADTGELFFGEGSRLTVL.

This clone was seen once. The chain links TRBV4-1 to TRBJ1-1; perhaps TRBD1 as D (5 bases). Germline loops: CDR1 MGHRA, CDR2 YSYEKL. This CDR3 region has 18 residues. V was cut by 0 bases and J by 1 base, with 18 bases left in between. The CDR3 DNA follows: TGCGCCAGCAGCCAAGATGGTCGGACGGGGGGAAGGAACACTGAAGCTTTCTTT. This encodes CASSQDGRTGGRNTEAFF.

This clone was counted only a few times. V usage is TRBV3-1 (or the pseudogene TRBV3-2) and J usage is TRBJ1-5; D is unclear. CDR1 and CDR2 from the germline V gene are LGHDT and YNNKEL (reference sequence). The CDR3 is 15 residues long. V was shortened by 1 base and J by 2 bases, with 9 bases between the two germline ends. CDR3: CASSQGAGGNQPQHF. DNA for the CDR3: TGTGCCAGCAGCCAAGGGGCGGGTGGCAATCAGCCCCAGCATTTT.

The chain combines TRBV5-6 with TRBJ1-2; tentatively, D is TRBD1 (5 bases). There are 16 residues in the CDR3. Trimming stripped 4 bases from V and 7 bases from J, with 23 bases between. Per germline, CDR1 SGHDT and CDR2 YYEEEE. CDR3 region: CASSQDLAQGSVGYTF. The DNA of the CDR3 is TGTGCCAGCAGCCAAGACCTCGCCCAGGGTTCGGTTGGCTACACCTTC.

V and J are TRBV6-5 and TRBJ1-1; no reliable D call. V lost 7 bases to trimming and J lost 0 bases, with 15 bases between them. Germline values: CDR1 MNHEY, CDR2 SVGAGI. The CDR3 sequence is 15 residues long. DNA of the CDR3: TGTGCCAGCAAGCCAATCGGAGGCTTGAACACTGAAGCTTTCTTT. Its translation: CASKPIGGLNTEAFF.

The chain uses TRBV11-2 and TRBJ2-3; 7 positions match TRBD2. Trimming removed 4 bases from V and 0 bases from J; junction bases left unmatched: 4. The CDR3 has 15 amino acids. Germline V gives CDR1 SGHAT, CDR2 FQNNGV. CDR3 protein: CASSSGTTSTDTQYF. DNA of the CDR3: TGTGCCAGCAGCTCCGGGACTACTAGCACAGATACGCAGTATTTT.

The chain uses TRBV5-1 and TRBJ2-2, with TRBD2 as a possible D gene (5 bases). Trimming pared 7 bases from V and 10 bases from J, leaving 11 bases between. Germline loops: CDR1 SGHRS, CDR2 YFSETQ. The CDR3 contains 11 residues. The CDR3 protein is CASRGPEELFF. CDR3 sequence (DNA): TGCGCCAGCCGCGGGCCAGAGGAGCTGTTTTTT.

The J gene is TRBJ2-7, the V gene TRBV7-8; tentative D call: TRBD1 (5 bases). The CDR3 totals 13 residues. Between the trimmed V and J ends, which lost 1 base and 2 bases, there was a span of 6 bases. Germline V gene data show CDR1 as SGHVS and CDR2 as FQNEAQ. The CDR3: CASSLDRTYEQYF. The CDR3 nucleotides are TGTGCCAGCAGCTTAGACAGGACCTACGAGCAGTACTTC.

This rearrangement joins TRBV30 to TRBJ1-2; the match to TRBD1 covers 9 bases. V shed 2 bases and J 9 bases; nucleotides not matched to a gene: 7. CDR1 and CDR2 (germline): GTSNPN, SVGIG (reference sequence). This CDR3 contains 13 residues. CDR3 sequence reads: CAWSSGTGNSYTF. In nucleotides, the CDR3 is TGTGCCTGGAGTTCGGGGACAGGGAACAGCTACACCTTC.